This T cell receptor beta chain is from a study of blood T cells in healthy people across ages. Background on the study: Template switching picked up about one barcoded beta molecule for each two T cells.

A sample-barcoded 5' primer and a J-beta primer mix were used in a second PCR of about 7 to 12 cycles. TCRdb processed the 5' RACE reads anew with MiXCR; each CDR3 protein has one entry. The table shows 710,000 or so distinct CDR3 sequences, with about 30% occurring only once. A note on this clonotype: What it binds is unknown.

Regarding the study as a whole: Measured against age, TCR beta diversity per million T cells decreased in a roughly linear manner. Diversity estimated from one million T cells was considered an underestimate.

Extraction of total RNA produced a minimum of 5 micrograms from each sample. The CDR3 covers 13 residues. Germline CDR1 reads SGHTA; CDR2 reads FQGNSA. V dropped 4 bases and J dropped 11 bases, with 17 bases sitting between them. The sequencing input was blood. This receptor was identified in an elderly woman in good health. The gene calls are TRBV7-2 and TRBJ2-5; tentatively, D is TRBD1 (6 bases). The CDR3 bases are TGTGCCAGCAGCTCCTTCGACAGGTGCAAGCAGTACTTC. It yields the protein CASSSFDRCKQYF.